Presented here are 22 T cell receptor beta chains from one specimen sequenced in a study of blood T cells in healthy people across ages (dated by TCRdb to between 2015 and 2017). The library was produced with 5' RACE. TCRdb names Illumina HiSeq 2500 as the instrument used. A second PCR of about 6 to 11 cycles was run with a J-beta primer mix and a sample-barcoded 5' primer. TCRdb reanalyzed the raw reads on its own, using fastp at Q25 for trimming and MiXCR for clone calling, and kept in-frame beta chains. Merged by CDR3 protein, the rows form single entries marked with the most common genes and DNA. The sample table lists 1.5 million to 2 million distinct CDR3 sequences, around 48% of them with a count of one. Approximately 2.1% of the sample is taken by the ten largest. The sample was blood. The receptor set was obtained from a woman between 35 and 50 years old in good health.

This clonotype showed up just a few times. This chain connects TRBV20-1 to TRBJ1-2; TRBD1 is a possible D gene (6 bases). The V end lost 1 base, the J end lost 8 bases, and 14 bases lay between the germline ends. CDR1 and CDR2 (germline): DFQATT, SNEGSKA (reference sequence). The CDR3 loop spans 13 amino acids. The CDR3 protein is CSARASGGAGYTF. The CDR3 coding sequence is TGCAGTGCTAGAGCTTCGGGGGGCGCAGGCTACACCTTC.

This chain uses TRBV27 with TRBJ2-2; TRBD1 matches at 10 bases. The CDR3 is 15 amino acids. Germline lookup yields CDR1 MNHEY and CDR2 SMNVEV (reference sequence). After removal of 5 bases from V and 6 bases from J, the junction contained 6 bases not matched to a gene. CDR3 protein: CASSRDRGRSGELFF. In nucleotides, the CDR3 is TGTGCCAGCAGTCGTGACAGGGGGCGCTCCGGGGAGCTGTTTTTT.

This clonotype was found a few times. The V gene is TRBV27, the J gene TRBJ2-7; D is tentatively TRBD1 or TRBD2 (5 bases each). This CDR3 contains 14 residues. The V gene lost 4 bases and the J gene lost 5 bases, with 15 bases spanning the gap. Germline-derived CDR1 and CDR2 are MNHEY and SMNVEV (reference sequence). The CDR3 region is CASSYRDHFHEQYF. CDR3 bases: TGTGCCAGCAGTTACCGGGACCACTTCCACGAGCAGTACTTC.

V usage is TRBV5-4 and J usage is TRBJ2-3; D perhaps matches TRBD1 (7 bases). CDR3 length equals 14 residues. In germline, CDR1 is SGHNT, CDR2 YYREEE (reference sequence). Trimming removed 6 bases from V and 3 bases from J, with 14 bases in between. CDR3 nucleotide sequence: TGTGCCAGCACCATCCAGGGGGGAACAGATACGCAGTATTTT. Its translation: CASTIQGGTDTQYF. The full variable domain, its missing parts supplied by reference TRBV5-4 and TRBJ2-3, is ETGVTQSPTHLIKTRGQQVTLRCSSQSGHNTVSWYQQALGQGPQFIFQYYREEENGRGNFPPRFSGLQFPNYSSELNVNALELDDSALYLCASTIQGGTDTQYFGPGTRLTVL.

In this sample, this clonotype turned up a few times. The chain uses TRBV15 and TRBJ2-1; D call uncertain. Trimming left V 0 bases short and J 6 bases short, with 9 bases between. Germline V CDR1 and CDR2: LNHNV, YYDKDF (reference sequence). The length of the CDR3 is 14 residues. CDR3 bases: TGTGCCACCAGCAGAGATGTGGTAGTCAATGAGCAGTTCTTC. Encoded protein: CATSRDVVVNEQFF.

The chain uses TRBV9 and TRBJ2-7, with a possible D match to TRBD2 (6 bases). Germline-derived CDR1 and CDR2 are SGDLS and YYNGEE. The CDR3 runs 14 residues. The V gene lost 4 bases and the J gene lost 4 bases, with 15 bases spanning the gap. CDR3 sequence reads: CASSPWGEKYEQYF. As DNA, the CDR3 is TGTGCCAGCAGCCCCTGGGGGGAGAAGTACGAGCAGTACTTC.

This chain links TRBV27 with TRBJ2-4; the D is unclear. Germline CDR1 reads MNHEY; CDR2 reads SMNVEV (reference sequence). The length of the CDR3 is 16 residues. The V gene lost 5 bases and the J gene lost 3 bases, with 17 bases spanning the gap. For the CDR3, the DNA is TGTGCCAGCAGTAGTGGGCAGCAAGGTTACAAAAACATTCAGTACTTC. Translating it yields CASSSGQQGYKNIQYF.

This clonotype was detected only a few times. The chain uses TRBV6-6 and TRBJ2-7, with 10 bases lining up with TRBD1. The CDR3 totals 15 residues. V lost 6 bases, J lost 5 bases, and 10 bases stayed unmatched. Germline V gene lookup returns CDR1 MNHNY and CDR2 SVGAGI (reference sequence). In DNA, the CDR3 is TGTGCCAGCAGAGAGCCGGGACAGGGGTCCCACGAGCAGTACTTC. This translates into CASREPGQGSHEQYF.

In nucleotides, the CDR3 is TGTGCCAGCAGCCCCGGTTGGAATTCACCCCTCCACTTT. Its protein is CASSPGWNSPLHF. V is TRBV7-9 and J is TRBJ1-6; D is unclear. The V and J ends lost 5 bases and 7 bases respectively, with 9 bases between them. This CDR3 region has 13 residues. Germline values: CDR1 SEHNR, CDR2 FQNEAQ (reference sequence).

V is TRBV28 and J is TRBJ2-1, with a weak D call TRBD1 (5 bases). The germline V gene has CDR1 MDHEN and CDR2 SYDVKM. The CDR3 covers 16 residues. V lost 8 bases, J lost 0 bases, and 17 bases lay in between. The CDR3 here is CASGDFRGSSYNEQFF. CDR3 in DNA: TGTGCCAGCGGCGACTTTAGGGGTTCCTCCTACAATGAGCAGTTCTTC.

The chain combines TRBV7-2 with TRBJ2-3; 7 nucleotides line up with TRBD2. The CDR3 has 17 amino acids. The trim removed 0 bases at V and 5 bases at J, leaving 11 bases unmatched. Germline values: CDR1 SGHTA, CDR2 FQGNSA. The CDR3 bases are TGTGCCAGCAGCTTAGCGGCCCCGCGGGGGAGGAAAGATACGCAGTATTTT. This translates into CASSLAAPRGRKDTQYF.

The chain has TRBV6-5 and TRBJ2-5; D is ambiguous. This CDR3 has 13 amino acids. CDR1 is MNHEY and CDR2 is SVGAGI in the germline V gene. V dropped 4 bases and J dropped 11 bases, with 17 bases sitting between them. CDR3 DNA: TGTGCCAGCAGTTCAGTGGTGGGAAATGAGCAGTACTTC. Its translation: CASSSVVGNEQYF.

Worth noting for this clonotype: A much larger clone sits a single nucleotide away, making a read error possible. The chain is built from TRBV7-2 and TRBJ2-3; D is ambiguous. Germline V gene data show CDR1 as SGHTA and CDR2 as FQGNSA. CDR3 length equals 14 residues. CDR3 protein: CAGSLAQSTDTQYF. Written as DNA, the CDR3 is TGTGCCGGCAGCTTAGCCCAGTCCACAGATACGCAGTATTTT.

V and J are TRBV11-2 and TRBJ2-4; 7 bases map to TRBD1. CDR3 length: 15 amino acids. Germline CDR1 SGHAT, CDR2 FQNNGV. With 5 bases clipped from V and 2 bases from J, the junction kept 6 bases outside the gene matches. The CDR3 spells CASSMEQGTKNIQYF. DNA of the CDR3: TGTGCCAGCAGCATGGAACAGGGGACCAAAAACATTCAGTACTTC.

In DNA form, the CDR3 reads TGTGCCGGCGGGGCCTATAGCACAGATACGCAGTATTTT. It yields the protein CAGGAYSTDTQYF. The chain is built from TRBV7-2 and TRBJ2-3; D possibly corresponds to TRBD2 (6 bases). The CDR3 covers 13 residues. V dropped 11 bases and J dropped 0 bases, with 12 bases sitting between them. CDR1 and CDR2 (germline): SGHTA, FQGNSA. The full variable domain, its missing parts supplied by reference TRBV7-2 and TRBJ2-3, is GAGVSQSPSNKVTEKGKDVELRCDPISGHTALYWYRQSLGQGLEFLIYFQGNSAPDKSGLPSDRFSAERTGGSVSTLTIQRTQQEDSAVYLCAGGAYSTDTQYFGPGTRLTVL.

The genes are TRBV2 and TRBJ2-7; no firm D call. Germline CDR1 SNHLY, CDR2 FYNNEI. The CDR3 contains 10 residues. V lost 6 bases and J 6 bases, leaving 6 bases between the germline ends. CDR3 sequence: CASRGSEQYF. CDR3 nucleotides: TGTGCCAGCAGGGGATCCGAGCAGTACTTC.

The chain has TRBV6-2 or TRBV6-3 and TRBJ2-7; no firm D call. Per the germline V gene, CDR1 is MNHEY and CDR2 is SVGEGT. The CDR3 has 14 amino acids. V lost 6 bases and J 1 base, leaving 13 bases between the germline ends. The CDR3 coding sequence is TGTGCCAGCAGGCCGGAAGGGTATTCCTACGAGCAGTACTTC. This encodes CASRPEGYSYEQYF.

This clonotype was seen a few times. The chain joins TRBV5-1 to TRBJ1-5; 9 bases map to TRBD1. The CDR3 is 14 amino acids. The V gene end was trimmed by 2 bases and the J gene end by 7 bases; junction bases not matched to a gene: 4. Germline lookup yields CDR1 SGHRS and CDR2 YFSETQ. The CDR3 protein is CASSFGDRDQPQHF. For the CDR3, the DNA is TGCGCCAGCAGCTTCGGGGACAGGGACCAGCCCCAGCATTTT.

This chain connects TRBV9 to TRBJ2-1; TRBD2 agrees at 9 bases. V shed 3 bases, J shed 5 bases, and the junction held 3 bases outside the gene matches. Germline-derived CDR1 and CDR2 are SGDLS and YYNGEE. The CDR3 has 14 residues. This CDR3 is CASSATSGHNEQFF. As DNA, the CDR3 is TGTGCCAGCAGCGCGACTAGCGGTCACAATGAGCAGTTCTTC. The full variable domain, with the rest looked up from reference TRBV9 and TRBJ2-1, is DSGVTQTPKHLITATGQRVTLRCSPRSGDLSVYWYQQSLDQGLQFLIQYYNGEERAKGNILERFSAQQFPDLHSELNLSSLELGDSALYFCASSATSGHNEQFFGPGTRLTVL.

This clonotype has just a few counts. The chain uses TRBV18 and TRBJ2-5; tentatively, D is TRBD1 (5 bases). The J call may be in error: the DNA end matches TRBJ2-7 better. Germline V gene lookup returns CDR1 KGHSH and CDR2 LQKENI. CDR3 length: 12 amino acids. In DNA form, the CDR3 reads TGTGCCAGCTCAGCGACAGAGTACGAGCAGTACTTC. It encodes CASSATEYEQYF.

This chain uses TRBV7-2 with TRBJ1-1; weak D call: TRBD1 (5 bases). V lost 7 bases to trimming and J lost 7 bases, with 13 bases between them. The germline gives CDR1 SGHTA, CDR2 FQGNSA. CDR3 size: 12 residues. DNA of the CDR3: TGTGCCAGCACCAACAGGTTTGGTGAAGCTTTCTTT. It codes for CASTNRFGEAFF.

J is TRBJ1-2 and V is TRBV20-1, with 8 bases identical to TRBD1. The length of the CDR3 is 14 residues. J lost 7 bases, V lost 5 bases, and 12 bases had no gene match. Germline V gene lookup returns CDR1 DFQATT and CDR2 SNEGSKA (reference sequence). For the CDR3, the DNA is TGCAGTGCTTCAAACACAGGGGGAACAGGTGGCTACACCTTC. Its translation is CSASNTGGTGGYTF.